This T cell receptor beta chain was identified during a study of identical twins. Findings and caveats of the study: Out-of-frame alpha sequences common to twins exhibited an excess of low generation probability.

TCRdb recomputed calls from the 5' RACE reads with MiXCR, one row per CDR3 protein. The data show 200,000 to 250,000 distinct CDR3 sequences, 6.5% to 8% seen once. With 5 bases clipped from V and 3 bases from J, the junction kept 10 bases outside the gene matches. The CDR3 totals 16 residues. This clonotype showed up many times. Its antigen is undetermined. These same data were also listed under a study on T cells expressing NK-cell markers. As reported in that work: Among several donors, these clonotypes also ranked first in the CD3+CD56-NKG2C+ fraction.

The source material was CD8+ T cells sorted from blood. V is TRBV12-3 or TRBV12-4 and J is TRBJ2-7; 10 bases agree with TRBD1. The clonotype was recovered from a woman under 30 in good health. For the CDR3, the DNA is TGTGCCAGCAGTCCCGGGACAGGGGAATTATTCTACGAGCAGTACTTC. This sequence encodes CASSPGTGELFYEQYF.